The T cell receptor (beta chain) described here comes from a study of cytomegalovirus exposure and HLA in healthy donors. This clone was picked up a small number of times. Use of 60 Vbeta and 13 Jbeta primers characterized the PCR. The protocol was immunoSEQ multiplex PCR, while the TCRdb copy is restricted to in-frame clones and leaves out a portion. The sample carries fewer than 300,000 clones, 86% recorded once. From germline, CDR1 is SGDLS and CDR2 YYNGEE. V was pared by 4 bases and J by 4 bases, with 6 bases of the junction left unmatched. CDR3 length: 14 amino acids. Sequencing used PBMCs. This chain connects TRBV9 to TRBJ2-3; TRBD1 matches at 7 bases. The TCR originated in a man aged 35-49 years in good health and CMV-seropositive. The CDR3 DNA follows: TGTGCCAGCAGCTTAAACAGGGGACCAGATACGCAGTATTTT. It specifies CASSLNRGPDTQYF.